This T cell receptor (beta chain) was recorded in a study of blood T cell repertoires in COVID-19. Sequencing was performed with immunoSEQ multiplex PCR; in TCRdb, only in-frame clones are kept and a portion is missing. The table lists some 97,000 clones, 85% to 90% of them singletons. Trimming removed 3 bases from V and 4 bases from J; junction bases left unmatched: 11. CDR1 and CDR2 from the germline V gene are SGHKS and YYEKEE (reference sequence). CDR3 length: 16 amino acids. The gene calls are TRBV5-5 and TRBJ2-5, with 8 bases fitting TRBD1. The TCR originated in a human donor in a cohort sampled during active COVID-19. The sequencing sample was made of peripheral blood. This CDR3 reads CASSSEWTGRGETQYF. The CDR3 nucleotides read TGTGCCAGCAGCTCCGAATGGACAGGGCGGGGAGAGACCCAGTACTTC. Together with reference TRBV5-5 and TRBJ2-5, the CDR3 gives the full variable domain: DAGVTQSPTHLIKTRGQQVTLRCSPISGHKSVSWYQQVLGQGPQFIFQYYEKEERGRGNFPDRFSARQFPNYSSELNVNALLLGDSALYLCASSSEWTGRGETQYFGPGTRLLVL.